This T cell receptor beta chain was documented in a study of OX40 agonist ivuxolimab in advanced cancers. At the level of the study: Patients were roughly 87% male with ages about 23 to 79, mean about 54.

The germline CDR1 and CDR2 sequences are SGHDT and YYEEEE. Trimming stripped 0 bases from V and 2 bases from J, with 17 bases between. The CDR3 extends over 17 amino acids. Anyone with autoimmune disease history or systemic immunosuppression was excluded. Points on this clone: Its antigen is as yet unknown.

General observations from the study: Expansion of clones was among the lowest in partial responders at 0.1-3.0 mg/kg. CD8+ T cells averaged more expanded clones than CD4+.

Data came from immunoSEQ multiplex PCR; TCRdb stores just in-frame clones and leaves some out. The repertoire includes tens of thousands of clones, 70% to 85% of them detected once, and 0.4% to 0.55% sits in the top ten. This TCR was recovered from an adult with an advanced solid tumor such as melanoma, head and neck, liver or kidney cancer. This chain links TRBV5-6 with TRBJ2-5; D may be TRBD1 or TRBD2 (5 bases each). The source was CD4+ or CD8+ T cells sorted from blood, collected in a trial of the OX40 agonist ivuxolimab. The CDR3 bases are TGTGCCAGCAGCTTGGGACCTGAGGGGACCCTACAAGAGACCCAGTACTTC. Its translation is CASSLGPEGTLQETQYF.